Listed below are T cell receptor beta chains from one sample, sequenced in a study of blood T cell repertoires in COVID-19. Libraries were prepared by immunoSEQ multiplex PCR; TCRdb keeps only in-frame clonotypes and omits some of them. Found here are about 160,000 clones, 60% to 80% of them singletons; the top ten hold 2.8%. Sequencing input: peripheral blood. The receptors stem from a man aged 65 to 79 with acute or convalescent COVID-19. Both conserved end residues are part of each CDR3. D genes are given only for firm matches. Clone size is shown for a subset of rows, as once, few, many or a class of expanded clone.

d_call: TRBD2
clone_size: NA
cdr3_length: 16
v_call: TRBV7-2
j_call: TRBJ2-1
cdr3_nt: TGTGCCAGCAGCTTAGCTATAGCGGGAGGCCACAATGAGCAGTTCTTC
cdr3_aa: CASSLAIAGGHNEQFF

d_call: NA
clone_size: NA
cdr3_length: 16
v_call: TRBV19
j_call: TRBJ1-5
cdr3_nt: TGTGCCAGTAGTCGCAATGGGGCAGGGGTGCATCAGCCCCAGCATTTT
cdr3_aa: CASSRNGAGVHQPQHF

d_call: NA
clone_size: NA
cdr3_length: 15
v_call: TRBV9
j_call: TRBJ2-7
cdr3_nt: TGTGCCAGCAGCGTAGGAGGACAAAACTCCTACGAGCAGTACTTC
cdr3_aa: CASSVGGQNSYEQYF

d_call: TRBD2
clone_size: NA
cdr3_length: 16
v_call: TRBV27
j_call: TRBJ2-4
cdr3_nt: TGTGCCAGCAAAGATAGCGGGAGATCGGCCAAAAACATTCAGTACTTC
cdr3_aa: CASKDSGRSAKNIQYF

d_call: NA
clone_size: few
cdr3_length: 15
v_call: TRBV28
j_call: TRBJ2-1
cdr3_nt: TGTGCCAGCAGTTCAATGGGTGCGACACAAGATGAGCAGTTCTTC
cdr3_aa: CASSSMGATQDEQFF

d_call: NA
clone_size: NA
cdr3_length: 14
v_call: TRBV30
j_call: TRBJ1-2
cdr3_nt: TGTGCCTGGAGTGTCACACCAGGGCAGAATGGCTACACCTTC
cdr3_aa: CAWSVTPGQNGYTF

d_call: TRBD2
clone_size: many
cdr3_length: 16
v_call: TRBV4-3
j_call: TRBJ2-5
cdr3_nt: TGCGCCAGCAGCCAAGGACTAGCGGGGCTACAAGAGACCCAGTACTTC
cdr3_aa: CASSQGLAGLQETQYF

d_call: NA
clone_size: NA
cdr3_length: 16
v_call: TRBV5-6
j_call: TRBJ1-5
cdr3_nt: TGTGCCAGCAGCTTTTATGCTTCGACGGAGAATCAGCCCCAGCATTTT
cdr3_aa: CASSFYASTENQPQHF

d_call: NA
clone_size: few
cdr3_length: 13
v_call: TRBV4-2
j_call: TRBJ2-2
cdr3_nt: TGTGCCAGCAGCCAAGCGAGCACCGGGGAGCTGTTTTTT
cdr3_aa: CASSQASTGELFF

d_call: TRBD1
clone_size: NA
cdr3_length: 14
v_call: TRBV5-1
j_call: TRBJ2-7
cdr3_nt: TGCGCCAGCAGCTTGGGTGGACAGGGCTACGAGCAGTACTTC
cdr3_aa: CASSLGGQGYEQYF

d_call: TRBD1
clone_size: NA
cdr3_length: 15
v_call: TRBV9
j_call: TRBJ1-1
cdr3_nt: TGTGCCAGCAGCGCATGGGGACAGGGCAACACTGAAGCTTTCTTT
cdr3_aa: CASSAWGQGNTEAFF

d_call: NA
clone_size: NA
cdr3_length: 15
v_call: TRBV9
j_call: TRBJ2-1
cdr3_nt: TGTGCCAGCAGCGTAGCGGGGGATCCCTACAATGAGCAGTTCTTC
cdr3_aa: CASSVAGDPYNEQFF

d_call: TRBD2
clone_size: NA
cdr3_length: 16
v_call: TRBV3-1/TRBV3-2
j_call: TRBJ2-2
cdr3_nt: TGTGCCAGCAGCGAACGACTAGCGGGAGGGACCGGGGAGCTGTTTTTT
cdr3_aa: CASSERLAGGTGELFF

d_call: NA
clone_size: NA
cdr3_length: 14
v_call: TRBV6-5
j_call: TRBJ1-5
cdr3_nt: TGTGCCAGCGTTGAGGGATATAGCAATCAGCCCCAGCATTTT
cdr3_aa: CASVEGYSNQPQHF

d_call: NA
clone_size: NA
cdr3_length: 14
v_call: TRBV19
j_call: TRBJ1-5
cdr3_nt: TGTGCCAGTAGTATAAATTATAGCAATCAGCCCCAGCATTTT
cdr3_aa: CASSINYSNQPQHF

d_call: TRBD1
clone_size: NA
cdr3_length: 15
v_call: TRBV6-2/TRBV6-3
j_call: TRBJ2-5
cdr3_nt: TGTGCCAGCAGTCCCGAAGGGGGCGTCCAAGAGACCCAGTACTTC
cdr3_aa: CASSPEGGVQETQYF

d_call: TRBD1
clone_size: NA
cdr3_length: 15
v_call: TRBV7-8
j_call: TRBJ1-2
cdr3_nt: TGTGCCAGCAGCCAAAGGGGACAGGGAGGCGATGGCTACACCTTC
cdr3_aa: CASSQRGQGGDGYTF

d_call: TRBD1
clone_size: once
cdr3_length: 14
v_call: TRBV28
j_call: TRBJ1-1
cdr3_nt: TGTGCCAGCAGGCCCGGGACAGGGGACACTGAAGCTTTCTTT
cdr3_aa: CASRPGTGDTEAFF

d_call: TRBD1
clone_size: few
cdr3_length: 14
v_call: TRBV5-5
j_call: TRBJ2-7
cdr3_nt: TGTGCCAGCAGCCTGGACAGGGGAGAGTACGAGCAGTACTTC
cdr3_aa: CASSLDRGEYEQYF

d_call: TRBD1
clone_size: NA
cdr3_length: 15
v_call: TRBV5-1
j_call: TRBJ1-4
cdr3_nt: TGCGCCAGCAGCACCGGACAGGGCGTAGGGGAAAAACTGTTTTTT
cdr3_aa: CASSTGQGVGEKLFF

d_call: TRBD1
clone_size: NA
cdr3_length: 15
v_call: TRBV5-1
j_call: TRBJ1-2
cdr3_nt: TGCGCCAGCAGCCAGTTAGACAGGGGCGACTATGGCTACACCTTC
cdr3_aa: CASSQLDRGDYGYTF

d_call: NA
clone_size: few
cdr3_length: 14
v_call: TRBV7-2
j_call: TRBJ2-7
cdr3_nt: TGTGCCAGCAGCTTAGCTGGGGGCGGCCACGAGCAGTACTTC
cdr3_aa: CASSLAGGGHEQYF

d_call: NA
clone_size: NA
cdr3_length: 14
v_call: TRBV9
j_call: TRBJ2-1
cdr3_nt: TGTGCCAGCAGCTCCCGGACTGGCTACAATGAGCAGTTCTTC
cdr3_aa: CASSSRTGYNEQFF

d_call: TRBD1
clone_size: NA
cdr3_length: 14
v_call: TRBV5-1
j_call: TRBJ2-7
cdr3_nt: TGCGCCAGCAGCGCAGGACAGGACTCCTACGAGCAGTACTTC
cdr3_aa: CASSAGQDSYEQYF

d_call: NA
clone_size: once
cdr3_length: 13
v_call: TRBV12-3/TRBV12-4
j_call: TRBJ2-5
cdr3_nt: TGTGCCAGCAGCTCCGGGAGACCAGAGACCCAGTACTTC
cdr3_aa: CASSSGRPETQYF

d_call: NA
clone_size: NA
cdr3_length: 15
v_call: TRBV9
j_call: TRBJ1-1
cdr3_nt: TGTGCCAGCAGCGTTTTACAGGGTGGGGACACTGAAGCTTTCTTT
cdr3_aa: CASSVLQGGDTEAFF

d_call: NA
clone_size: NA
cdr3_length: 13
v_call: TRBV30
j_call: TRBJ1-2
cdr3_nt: TGTGCCTGGAAGGCAGGGGAGGGAGATGGCTACACCTTC
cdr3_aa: CAWKAGEGDGYTF

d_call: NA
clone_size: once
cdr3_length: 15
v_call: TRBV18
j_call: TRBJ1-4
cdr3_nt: TGTGCCAGCTCACCACCGGAGGGTATTTCGGAAAAACTGTTTTTT
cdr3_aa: CASSPPEGISEKLFF

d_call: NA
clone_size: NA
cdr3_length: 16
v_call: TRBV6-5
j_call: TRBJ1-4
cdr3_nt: TGTGCCAGCAGTTACAGGACAGTTGCAACTAATGAAAAACTGTTTTTT
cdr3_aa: CASSYRTVATNEKLFF

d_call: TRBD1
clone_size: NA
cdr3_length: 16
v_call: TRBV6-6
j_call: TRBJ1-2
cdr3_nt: TGTGCCAGCAGTTACCTCCGGGACAGGGGGGCTCGTGGCTACACCTTC
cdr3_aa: CASSYLRDRGARGYTF

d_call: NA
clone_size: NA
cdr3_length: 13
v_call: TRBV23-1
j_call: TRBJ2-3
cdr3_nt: TGCGCCAGCAGTCAAGTTATTTCGGATACGCAGTATTTT
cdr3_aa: CASSQVISDTQYF

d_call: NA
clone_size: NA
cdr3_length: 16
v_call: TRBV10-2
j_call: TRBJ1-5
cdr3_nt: TGCGCCAGCAGTGAGTTCGGGGGTGGAAGCAATCAGCCCCAGCATTTT
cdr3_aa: CASSEFGGGSNQPQHF

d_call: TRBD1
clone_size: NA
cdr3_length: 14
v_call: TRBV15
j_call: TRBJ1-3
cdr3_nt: TGTGCCACCAGCAAACCGGGACAGGGGTCCACCATATATTTT
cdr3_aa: CATSKPGQGSTIYF

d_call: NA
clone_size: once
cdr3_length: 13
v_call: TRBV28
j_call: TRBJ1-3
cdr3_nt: TGTGCCACTGAGGGGGTACCTGGAAACACCATATATTTT
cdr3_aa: CATEGVPGNTIYF

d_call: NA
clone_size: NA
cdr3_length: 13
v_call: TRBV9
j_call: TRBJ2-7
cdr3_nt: TGTGCCAGCACCTGGCGCCTAGGGGGCGAGCAGTACTTC
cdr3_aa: CASTWRLGGEQYF

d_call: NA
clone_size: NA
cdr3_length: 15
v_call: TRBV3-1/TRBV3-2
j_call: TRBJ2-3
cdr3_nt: TGTGCCAGCAGCCAAGATGGACTAAACACAGATACGCAGTATTTT
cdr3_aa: CASSQDGLNTDTQYF

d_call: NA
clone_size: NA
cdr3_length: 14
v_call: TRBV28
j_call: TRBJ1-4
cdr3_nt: TGTGCCAGCAGTCTGACACCCACTAATGAAAAACTGTTTTTT
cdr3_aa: CASSLTPTNEKLFF

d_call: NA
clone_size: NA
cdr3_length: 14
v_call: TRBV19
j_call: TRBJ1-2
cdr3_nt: TGTGCCAGTAGTTTCCTACAGGGAAGAGTTGGCTACACCTTC
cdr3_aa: CASSFLQGRVGYTF